The 16 T cell receptor beta chains listed next were all sequenced from one sample in a study of blood T cell repertoires in COVID-19. TCRdb keeps only in-frame clones here, not all; method: immunoSEQ multiplex PCR. This table holds around 30,000 clones, approximately 90% found once. Sequenced material: peripheral blood. The receptor source for this set is a middle-aged man with active COVID-19.

The chain combines TRBV5-1 with TRBJ2-1; D perhaps matches TRBD2 (6 bases). Germline V gene data show CDR1 as SGHRS and CDR2 as YFSETQ. CDR3 length: 16 amino acids. V dropped 2 bases and J dropped 0 bases, with 12 bases sitting between them. CDR3: CASSLMAGSSYNEQFF. The CDR3 DNA is TGCGCCAGCAGCTTAATGGCGGGGAGCTCCTACAATGAGCAGTTCTTC.

The gene calls are TRBV21-1 and TRBJ1-3. TRBV21-1 is marked as a pseudogene. The CDR3 has 16 amino acids. DNA for the CDR3: TGTGCCAGCAGCGCACTCCGGACTGGGCCTGGAAACACCATATATTTT. This translates into CASSALRTGPGNTIYF.

The CDR3 bases are TGTGCCAGCAGTCCCCCGGGGGGCAGCGGGACTGAAGCTTTCTTT. The encoded protein is CASSPPGGSGTEAFF. The chain combines TRBV28 with TRBJ1-1; perhaps TRBD1 as D (6 bases). There are 15 residues in the CDR3. CDR1 and CDR2 from the germline V gene are MDHEN and SYDVKM. V lost 5 bases to trimming and J lost 5 bases, with 18 bases between them.

The V call is TRBV12-3 or TRBV12-4, the J call TRBJ2-7; the D gene is possibly TRBD2 (5 bases). V lost 8 bases and J lost 2, with 13 bases in between. This CDR3 contains 13 residues. The CDR3 nucleotides read TGTGCCAGCGGGGAGACTACTCCCTACGAGCAGTACTTC. Residues: CASGETTPYEQYF.

The chain joins TRBV10-3 to TRBJ2-1, with 7 bases lining up with TRBD2. CDR3 length equals 14 residues. The junction had 11 bases not matched to a gene; V was cut back by 8 bases and J by 7 bases. Per the germline V gene, CDR1 is ENHRY and CDR2 is SYGVKD. CDR3 amino acids: CAIGGRGGINEQFF. Here the CDR3 DNA reads TGTGCCATCGGGGGGAGGGGCGGAATAAATGAGCAGTTCTTC.

This chain joins TRBV19 and TRBJ1-4; tentatively, D is TRBD1 (5 bases). CDR1 and CDR2 (germline): LNHDA, SQIVND (reference sequence). This CDR3 has 15 residues. Deletions cut 5 bases from V and 7 bases from J, with 17 bases between. DNA for the CDR3: TGTGCCAGTAGTGCATCACAGGAGTCAAGTGAAAAACTGTTTTTT. Translating gives CASSASQESSEKLFF. The whole variable domain, filled in from reference TRBV19 and TRBJ1-4, reads DGGITQSPKYLFRKEGQNVTLSCEQNLNHDAMYWYRQDPGQGLRLIYYSQIVNDFQKGDIAEGYSVSREKKESFPLTVTSAQKNPTAFYLCASSASQESSEKLFFGSGTQLSVL.

The V call is TRBV9, the J call TRBJ1-1; 10 nucleotides align to TRBD1. This CDR3 spans 14 amino acids. The V gene's germline CDR1 is SGDLS and CDR2 YYNGEE. Germline trimming cut 3 bases from V and 4 bases from J; bases unmatched to any gene: 3. CDR3 nucleotides: TGTGCCAGCAGCGGGACAGGGGGTCTCACTGAAGCTTTCTTT. It encodes CASSGTGGLTEAFF.

V and J are TRBV9 and TRBJ1-1, with TRBD1 identical over 8 bases. CDR1 is SGDLS, CDR2 YYNGEE, per germline. The CDR3 is 14 residues long. Germline trimming cut 4 bases from V and 4 bases from J; bases unmatched to any gene: 6. In nucleotides, the CDR3 is TGTGCCAGCAGCCCCGAGGACAGGGCCACTGAAGCTTTCTTT. Encoded protein: CASSPEDRATEAFF.

This clone appeared once. V is TRBV6-6 and J is TRBJ2-5, with a weak D call TRBD2 (6 bases). V lost 6 bases, J lost 0 bases, and 17 bases lay in between. The CDR3 totals 16 residues. Germline CDR1 is MNHNY and CDR2 is SVGAGI (reference sequence). As DNA, the CDR3 is TGTGCCAGCAGCTTATCATTTAGCGGCCACCAAGAGACCCAGTACTTC. As protein: CASSLSFSGHQETQYF.

The CDR3 DNA reads TGTGCCACCAGCCGCGAACACGAGCAGTACTTC. Amino acid sequence: CATSREHEQYF. V and J are TRBV15 and TRBJ2-7; no clear D gene. This CDR3 has 11 amino acids. The ends were cut back, 5 bases at V and 5 bases at J, with 7 bases in the middle. In germline, CDR1 is LNHNV, CDR2 YYDKDF (reference sequence). Together with reference TRBV15 and TRBJ2-7, the CDR3 gives the full variable domain: DAMVIQNPRYQVTQFGKPVTLSCSQTLNHNVMYWYQQKSSQAPKLLFHYYDKDFNNEADTPDNFQSRRPNTSFCFLDIRSPGLGDTAMYLCATSREHEQYFGPGTRLTVT.

The chain recombines TRBV30 with TRBJ1-6; D gene uncertain. Trimming took 6 bases from V and 8 from J, leaving 14 bases between them. The CDR3 loop spans 13 amino acids. Germline CDR1 is GTSNPN and CDR2 is SVGIG (reference sequence). For the CDR3, the DNA is TGTGCCTGCACCCGCGGCGAGTATTCACCCCTCCACTTT. Amino acids: CACTRGEYSPLHF.

The V call is TRBV19, the J call TRBJ2-4; 8 nucleotides align to TRBD2. The germline V gene has CDR1 LNHDA and CDR2 SQIVND (reference sequence). V trimming: 5 bases; J trimming: 0 bases; junction bases outside the gene matches: 6. The CDR3 has 16 amino acids. The CDR3, as DNA: TGTGCCAGTAGTCGGGGGGGCGCGGTAGCCAAAAACATTCAGTACTTC. It specifies CASSRGGAVAKNIQYF.

This clone was observed once. The chain recombines TRBV7-2 with TRBJ2-7; unclear D gene. V was pared by 3 bases and J by 5 bases, with 20 bases between. The germline V gene has CDR1 SGHTA and CDR2 FQGNSA. The CDR3 contains 16 residues. Written as DNA, the CDR3 is TGTGCCAGCAGCTTTTCATCTCTCGGTGGGCTAAACGAGCAGTACTTC. Amino acid sequence: CASSFSSLGGLNEQYF.

This clone showed up just once. This sequence joins TRBV5-5 and TRBJ2-1; no firm D call. CDR3 size: 12 residues. Trimming shortened V by 3 bases and J by 7 bases, and 8 bases separated the two germline ends. The germline gives CDR1 SGHKS, CDR2 YYEKEE (reference sequence). In DNA, the CDR3 is TGTGCCAGCAGCTCCTACTTGAATGAGCAGTTCTTC. This encodes CASSSYLNEQFF. Combining the CDR3 with reference TRBV5-5 and TRBJ2-1 gives the whole variable domain DAGVTQSPTHLIKTRGQQVTLRCSPISGHKSVSWYQQVLGQGPQFIFQYYEKEERGRGNFPDRFSARQFPNYSSELNVNALLLGDSALYLCASSSYLNEQFFGPGTRLTVL.

The chain joins TRBV2 to TRBJ1-1; D is possibly TRBD1 (6 bases). V was shortened by 5 bases and J by 6 bases, with 16 bases between the two germline ends. The CDR3 totals 14 residues. Germline V gene data show CDR1 as SNHLY and CDR2 as FYNNEI. The CDR3 protein is CASSPTGRASEAFF. CDR3 nucleotide sequence: TGTGCCAGCAGTCCTACAGGGAGGGCCTCTGAAGCTTTCTTT.

The chain joins TRBV11-2 to TRBJ1-1; 7 positions agree with TRBD1. This CDR3 has 13 amino acids. The junction had 4 bases not matched to a gene; V was cut back by 5 bases and J by 4 bases. CDR1 is SGHAT, CDR2 FQNNGV, per germline. CDR3 in DNA: TGTGCCAGCAGCCGCTACAGGGGCACTGAAGCTTTCTTT. Translating it yields CASSRYRGTEAFF. The full variable domain, rest sourced from reference TRBV11-2 and TRBJ1-1, is EAGVAQSPRYKIIEKRQSVAFWCNPISGHATLYWYQQILGQGPKLLIQFQNNGVVDDSQLPKDRFSAERLKGVDSTLKIQPAKLEDSAVYLCASSRYRGTEAFFGQGTRLTVV.